This T cell receptor (beta chain) was found in a study of T cells in Graves' hyperthyroidism and ophthalmopathy (dated by TCRdb to between 2017 and 2020). For the wider study: Peripheral blood was sampled at the time of initial diagnosis, prior to any treatment. To identify TCR V-J signatures that set the groups apart, the researchers used a discovery cohort of 90 to 100 patients, made up of under 50 with Graves' ophthalmopathy and about 55 with stable Graves' hyperthyroidism. An independent validation cohort of fewer than 20 hyperthyroidism patients and about 15 patients who later progressed to ophthalmopathy tested prospective prediction of ophthalmopathy. The roughly 99 discovery patients were divided at random into training and test sets in a 7:3 ratio. Thyroid tissue and blood T-cell repertoires from several Graves' hyperthyroidism patients were also compared in the study. Once sampling was done, hyperthyroidism patients were given methimazole at a starting dose of 30 mg daily, whereas ophthalmopathy patients were given high-dose intravenous methylprednisolone. The paper reports TCR Vbeta CDR3 sequencing of approximately 140 peripheral blood samples: around 45 ophthalmopathy, some 80 hyperthyroidism and about 17 progressor patients. General findings and caveats noted by the study authors: In validation, the model predicted progression to ophthalmopathy with roughly 66% sensitivity and around 72% specificity, a median of approximately 6.7 months before onset. Sample size was not statistically predetermined, and blinding of investigators to group allocation was not performed. A 13 V-J signature model separated ophthalmopathy from stable hyperthyroidism, with over 85% sensitivity and roughly 84% specificity in cross-validation and 80%/75% in testing. Most expanded thyroid clonotypes (frequency above 0.001) were also detected in blood, a finding suggesting that blood repertoires may reflect thyroid immune responses.

V is pared back by 3 bases and J by 0 bases, with 12 bases lying between the germline termini. The germline V gene (reference sequence) supplies CDR1 DFQATT and CDR2 SNEGSKA. The CDR3 sequence holds 15 residues, the cysteine and phenylalanine included. Only the CDR3 DNA stays, 45 bases, in frame from base 1. TCR beta CDR3 regions were amplified from RNA transcripts. A first-round RT-PCR of the TCR CDR3 used the HTBI primer set with the Qiagen OneStep RT-PCR kit. A second multiplex PCR round built the libraries, followed by size selection and purification. Libraries were sequenced paired-end with 100 bp reads on an Illumina HiSeq2000. The paper's data handling went like this. Raw data were processed with SOAPnuke, discarding reads with adapters, uncalled bases, mean Phred below 15, or no exact constant-primer or identifier match. High-quality paired reads were merged with COPE v1.2.5, and unique nucleotide sequences were defined as clonotypes. MiTCR v1.1 was used to align clonotypes to the IMGT TRBV, TRBD and TRBJ reference segments. Only V-J combinations with frequency above 0.0001, covering roughly 99% of repertoires, were analysed. A TCS score was defined as the ratio of F50 (clonal expansion) to E x V (chaos), with BLOSUM62-based TCRdist applied between CDR3 peptides within each V-J. Welch's t-statistics and random forest reduced around 550 V-J features to 10 to 15, which were used in a naive Bayes classifier (R e1071). In TCRdb, the public reads were trimmed at Q25 with fastp and aligned with MiXCR, with productive beta chains retained. Every CDR3 protein is listed once, alongside the most common genes and DNA of its rows. It is TCRdb's table, rather than the study itself, that gives the V and J calls and clone size. The sample includes 650,000 to 700,000 distinct CDR3 sequences, with 17% observed a single time. The ten largest clones add up to around 15% of the sample.

Graves' hyperthyroidism was defined as stable when no progression to ophthalmopathy occurred over 18 months of follow-up. The hyperthyroidism patients were between 18 and 65 years old and newly diagnosed, with a disease duration of less than 2 months. Any patient with an uncontrolled infection, another autoimmune disease, pregnancy or lactation was excluded. Clinical symptoms, serum thyroxine and TRAb, thyroid ultrasound, and orbital computed tomography formed the basis for the diagnoses. PBMCs were separated from around 9.1 ml of fresh peripheral blood using Ficoll-Paque density gradient centrifugation. Trizol reagent was used to extract total RNA, and RNA quality was then checked on an Agilent 2100 Bioanalyzer. This clonotype was counted a few times. The antigen it binds to is not known. The record has no base qualities; no much larger clone is one base away.

The receptor was isolated from a man aged 50 to 60 with Graves' hyperthyroidism. The sequence links TRBV20-1 to TRBJ2-1; TRBD1 is possibly the D segment (6 matching bases). Specimen: blood. The CDR3 protein is CSASPGEFSYNEQFF. The DNA reads as follows: TGCAGTGCTAGTCCAGGGGAATTCTCCTACAATGAGCAGTTCTTC.